This T cell receptor beta chain was identified during a study of blood T cells in healthy people across ages. Together with a sample-barcoded 5' primer, a J-beta primer mix was included in a second PCR lasting about 7 to 11 cycles. TCRdb itself ran the 5' RACE reads through MiXCR, one entry per CDR3 protein. The sample has 1 million or so distinct CDR3 sequences; more than 35% are singletons. This clonotype was seen a few times. V lost 6 bases, J lost 6 bases, and 9 bases stayed unmatched. The CDR3 has 16 amino acids. Germline V gene data show CDR1 as SGHVS and CDR2 as FQNEAQ. The V call is TRBV7-8, the J call TRBJ2-5; 14 bases are shared with TRBD2. The clonotype comes from a woman in her sixties or seventies in good health. The sequenced sample was blood. The CDR3 region has the DNA TGTGCCAGCAGTACCGGGACTAGCGGGAGTAAGAAGACCCAGTACTTC. This sequence encodes CASSTGTSGSKKTQYF. The variable domain in full, with the rest retrieved from reference TRBV7-8 and TRBJ2-5, is GAGVSQSPRYKVAKRGQDVALRCDPISGHVSLFWYQQALGQGPEFLTYFQNEAQLDKSGLPSDRFFAERPEGSVSTLKIQRTQQEDSAVYLCASSTGTSGSKKTQYFGPGTRLLVL.